These 28 T cell receptor beta chains originate from one sample sequenced in a study of T cell responses to AZD1222 COVID-19 vaccine. Some clones are missing from TCRdb's copy, which holds only in-frame ones; the method was immunoSEQ multiplex PCR. Seen here are about 130,000 clones, roughly 90% observed once, and the top ten hold 3.5% to 4.5%. The sequencing here drew on peripheral blood, taken on day 0 of AZD1222 vaccination. The receptors shown here come from an adult in good health.

This chain uses TRBV10-3 with TRBJ2-3; 7 nucleotides align to TRBD2. Trimming removed 8 bases from V and 3 bases from J; junction bases left unmatched: 5. The CDR3 totals 13 residues. Looked up from germline, CDR1 is ENHRY and CDR2 is SYGVKD. CDR3 loop: CAIRAGVTDTQYF. CDR3 nucleotides: TGTGCCATCCGGGCGGGAGTGACAGATACGCAGTATTTT.

This chain joins TRBV18 and TRBJ2-7; 7 bases map to TRBD1. Germline CDR1 is KGHSH and CDR2 is LQKENI. V was pared by 2 bases and J by 3 bases, with 1 base of the junction left unmatched. The CDR3 totals 13 residues. In nucleotides, the CDR3 is TGTGCCAGCTCACCATGGGACAGCTACGAGCAGTACTTC. Amino acids: CASSPWDSYEQYF.

V is TRBV27 and J is TRBJ1-6, with a tentative D call TRBD1 (5 bases). Germline CDR1 MNHEY, CDR2 SMNVEV (reference sequence). Trimming shortened V by 7 bases and J by 6 bases, and 19 bases separated the two germline ends. The CDR3 sequence is 16 residues long. CDR3 nucleotide sequence: TGTGCCAGCAAGCTCGCCGGGGGGTCGGCTAATTCACCCCTCCACTTT. It encodes CASKLAGGSANSPLHF.

The CDR3, as DNA: TGTGCCAGCAGCTTGGCCCTGCGGGGCGCGGACACCGGGGAGCTGTTTTTT. It is translated as CASSLALRGADTGELFF. The chain is built from TRBV5-4 and TRBJ2-2; maybe TRBD2 (6 bases). CDR1 and CDR2 from the germline V gene are SGHNT and YYREEE (reference sequence). This CDR3 has 17 residues. Trimming took off 0 bases at V and 3 bases at J, with 15 bases between the two ends.

This chain connects TRBV7-9 to TRBJ1-2; D remains unclear. Germline V lookup: CDR1 SEHNR, CDR2 FQNEAQ (reference sequence). The CDR3 is 16 residues long. V gave up 1 base and J gave up 6 bases, with 18 bases separating them. The DNA of the CDR3 is TGTGCCAGCAGCTTAGTCCCCTCAATAGGCAAGAATGGCTACACCTTC. Encoded protein: CASSLVPSIGKNGYTF.

This chain uses TRBV7-2 with TRBJ2-7, with D possibly TRBD2 on 6 matching bases. Germline CDR1 reads SGHTA; CDR2 reads FQGNSA. The CDR3 has 14 amino acids. V was trimmed by 7 bases and J by 3 bases, leaving 16 bases between them. CDR3 amino acids: CASMGSGEDYEQYF. The CDR3 DNA follows: TGTGCCAGCATGGGATCGGGGGAGGACTACGAGCAGTACTTC.

The CDR3, as DNA: TGTGCCAGCAGCTTGGTTGTCAGCGTTAGCAATCAGCCCCAGCATTTT. As protein: CASSLVVSVSNQPQHF. This chain links TRBV5-8 with TRBJ1-5; D is unresolved. CDR3 length: 16 amino acids. The germline gives CDR1 SGHTS, CDR2 YDEGEE. The V end lost 0 bases, the J end lost 0 bases, and 10 bases lay between the germline ends.

The chain's CDR3 is CASQGGASGRTQYF. The CDR3 DNA is TGTGCCAGCCAAGGGGGGGCTAGCGGGAGAACGCAGTATTTT. The rearrangement links TRBV6-5 to TRBJ2-3; 10 positions agree with TRBD2. CDR1 is MNHEY and CDR2 is SVGAGI in the germline V gene. This CDR3 comprises 14 residues. The J segment lost 9 bases and the V segment lost 8 bases, leaving 11 bases of the junction unmatched.

V usage is TRBV10-3 and J usage is TRBJ2-1; the match to TRBD2 covers 9 bases. The V gene's germline CDR1 is ENHRY and CDR2 SYGVKD. The CDR3 is 16 residues long. V lost 3 bases and J lost 2; bases outside the gene matches: 5. The CDR3 bases are TGTGCCATCAGTGACTTTGCGGGAGGGACCTACAATGAGCAGTTCTTC. Protein sequence: CAISDFAGGTYNEQFF.

V usage is TRBV28 and J usage is TRBJ2-3, with 7 bases identical to TRBD2. The length of the CDR3 is 16 residues. Unmatched junction bases numbered 8, after V lost 3 bases and J lost 2 bases. The germline V gene has CDR1 MDHEN and CDR2 SYDVKM. CDR3 coding DNA: TGTGCCAGCAGTTTCCTGGTGGGAGGGACCACAGATACGCAGTATTTT. Protein product: CASSFLVGGTTDTQYF. Together with reference TRBV28 and TRBJ2-3, the CDR3 gives the full variable domain: DVKVTQSSRYLVKRTGEKVFLECVQDMDHENMFWYRQDPGLGLRLIYFSYDVKMKEKGDIPEGYSVSREKKERFSLILESASTNQTSMYLCASSFLVGGTTDTQYFGPGTRLTVL.

This clone came up once. V usage is TRBV5-1 and J usage is TRBJ1-4, with D maybe TRBD1 (6 bases). Germline V lookup: CDR1 SGHRS, CDR2 YFSETQ. The CDR3 loop spans 15 amino acids. The V gene lost 4 bases and the J gene lost 4 bases, with 14 bases spanning the gap. This CDR3 is CASSQFRGRNEKLFF. CDR3 bases: TGCGCCAGCAGCCAGTTCAGGGGACGTAATGAAAAACTGTTTTTT.

The rearrangement uses TRBV27 and TRBJ2-2, with D tentatively TRBD2 (6 bases). In germline, CDR1 is MNHEY, CDR2 SMNVEV (reference sequence). V lost 6 bases and J 5 bases, leaving 10 bases between the germline ends. CDR3 length equals 13 residues. CDR3 residues: CASRGLLTGELFF. CDR3 nucleotide sequence: TGTGCCAGCAGGGGACTGCTAACCGGGGAGCTGTTTTTT.

The rearrangement links TRBV19 to TRBJ2-7; D is perhaps TRBD1 or TRBD2 (5 bases each). Germline V lookup: CDR1 LNHDA, CDR2 SQIVND (reference sequence). V lost 9 bases and J 3 bases, leaving 18 bases between the germline ends. The CDR3 is 14 residues long. The CDR3 is CASQLSPRGYEQYF. CDR3 bases: TGTGCCAGCCAACTTAGCCCGAGGGGCTACGAGCAGTACTTC.

The chain recombines TRBV5-1 with TRBJ1-4; TRBD1 matches at 8 bases. Germline CDR1 is SGHRS and CDR2 is YFSETQ. With 3 bases clipped from V and 7 bases from J, the junction kept 5 bases outside the gene matches. The CDR3 has 14 residues. CDR3 in DNA: TGCGCCAGCAGCTCCGGGACAGGATCTGAAAAACTGTTTTTT. It codes for CASSSGTGSEKLFF.

This chain joins TRBV10-2 and TRBJ2-7; possibly TRBD1 for D (6 bases). CDR3 length equals 14 residues. CDR1 WSHSY and CDR2 SAAADI come from the germline V gene. V was shortened by 5 bases and J by 0 bases, with 11 bases between the two germline ends. The CDR3, as DNA: TGCGCCAGCAGTCTCCAGGGGCGCTCCTACGAGCAGTACTTC. Its translation is CASSLQGRSYEQYF.

V gene TRBV7-2 combines with J gene TRBJ1-2, with TRBD1 as a possible D gene (6 bases). V shed 1 base and J shed 8 bases, with 11 bases lying between them. Germline loops: CDR1 SGHTA, CDR2 FQGNSA. The CDR3 is made up of 13 amino acids. The CDR3 DNA reads TGTGCCAGCAGCTTAGAAGGGGGTTACGGCTACACCTTC. Its protein product is CASSLEGGYGYTF.

The chain employs TRBV3-1 (or the pseudogene TRBV3-2) and TRBJ2-3; D is unclear. In germline, CDR1 is LGHDT, CDR2 YNNKEL (reference sequence). V lost 4 bases and J 0 bases, leaving 5 bases between the germline ends. The CDR3 runs to 13 residues. CDR3 sequence reads: CASSPKSTDTQYF. In DNA form, the CDR3 reads TGTGCCAGCAGCCCGAAGAGCACAGATACGCAGTATTTT.

The chain combines TRBV9 with TRBJ2-2; the D is unclear. This CDR3 contains 14 residues. Germline V gene sequence: CDR1 SGDLS, CDR2 YYNGEE. Between the trimmed V and J ends, which lost 3 bases and 3 bases, there was a span of 9 bases. The CDR3 reads CASSERGHTGELFF. CDR3 DNA sequence: TGTGCCAGCAGCGAGAGAGGTCACACCGGGGAGCTGTTTTTT.

V gene TRBV15 combines with J gene TRBJ1-1, with D possibly TRBD1 on 5 matching bases. Trimming removed 5 bases at V and 5 bases at J, with 18 bases between. The CDR3 is 15 amino acids. Germline V gene sequence: CDR1 LNHNV, CDR2 YYDKDF (reference sequence). As DNA, the CDR3 is TGTGCCACCAGCGGGAGTAAGGGGCGGGGGACTGAAGCTTTCTTT. This codes for CATSGSKGRGTEAFF.

The genes are TRBV21-1 and TRBJ2-7; the D call in the table, TRBD2, was not verified against the DNA. TRBV21-1 is a pseudogene locus. The CDR3 length is 15 residues. The CDR3 loop reads CASSKVGGPTYEQYF. The CDR3 bases are TGTGCCAGCAGCAAAGTGGGGGGTCCTACCTACGAGCAGTACTTC.

This clone was counted once. The genes are TRBV7-2 and TRBJ1-5; D is uncertain. Germline V gene lookup returns CDR1 SGHTA and CDR2 FQGNSA. The CDR3 loop spans 15 amino acids. Trimming pared 1 base from V and 6 bases from J, leaving 13 bases between. The CDR3 nucleotides read TGTGCCAGCAGCTTAGACTCCTCCCGCAGTCAGCCCCAGCATTTT. Residues: CASSLDSSRSQPQHF.

A single count supports this clone. The J gene is TRBJ2-7, the V gene TRBV28, with D possibly matching TRBD2 (6 bases). Trimming took 7 bases from V and 6 from J, leaving 13 bases between them. The CDR3 spans 12 residues. Germline V lookup: CDR1 MDHEN, CDR2 SYDVKM. CDR3 loop: CASKATGGEQYF. Here the CDR3 DNA reads TGTGCCAGCAAGGCCACCGGGGGCGAGCAGTACTTC. Using reference TRBV28 and TRBJ2-7 for the parts outside the CDR3, the full variable domain is DVKVTQSSRYLVKRTGEKVFLECVQDMDHENMFWYRQDPGLGLRLIYFSYDVKMKEKGDIPEGYSVSREKKERFSLILESASTNQTSMYLCASKATGGEQYFGPGTRLTVT.

This chain uses TRBV6-5 with TRBJ1-6; D not resolved. The CDR3 is 14 residues long. V lost 7 bases, J lost 9 bases, and 16 bases lay in between. Per the germline V gene, CDR1 is MNHEY and CDR2 is SVGAGI. CDR3 residues: CASTLRTGSSPLHF. The CDR3 coding sequence is TGTGCCAGCACTCTGCGGACGGGGTCTTCACCCCTCCACTTT.

Written as DNA, the CDR3 is TGTGCCAGTAGTACAACGCCAGGGGCAAGAGGCTACACCTTC. The encoded protein is CASSTTPGARGYTF. This chain links TRBV19 with TRBJ1-2; TRBD1 might be the D (6 bases). Germline V CDR1 and CDR2: LNHDA, SQIVND (reference sequence). Trimming removed 4 bases at V and 8 bases at J, with 17 bases between. CDR3 length: 14 residues.

The rearrangement links TRBV7-2 to TRBJ2-1; D is perhaps TRBD1 (5 bases). The CDR3 consists of 13 residues. The V gene's germline CDR1 is SGHTA and CDR2 FQGNSA. Trimming pared 5 bases from V and 4 bases from J, leaving 9 bases between. Here the CDR3 reads CASSLDTYNEQFF. In DNA, the CDR3 is TGTGCCAGCAGCCTGGACACTTACAATGAGCAGTTCTTC.

This chain joins TRBV3-1 (or the pseudogene TRBV3-2) and TRBJ1-4, with D unresolved. Trimming stripped 0 bases from V and 4 bases from J, with 15 bases between. The length of the CDR3 is 17 residues. Germline CDR1 LGHDT, CDR2 YNNKEL (reference sequence). The CDR3 DNA reads TGTGCCAGCAGCCAAGATCCCTTCGTGGCCGGTAATGAAAAACTGTTTTTT. This gives the protein CASSQDPFVAGNEKLFF.

This chain connects TRBV3-1 (or the pseudogene TRBV3-2) to TRBJ1-5; no reliable D call. This CDR3 contains 14 residues. V lost 1 base and J 1 base, leaving 5 bases between the germline ends. Germline V gene lookup returns CDR1 LGHDT and CDR2 YNNKEL (reference sequence). CDR3 sequence reads: CASSQGGSNQPQHF. The CDR3 DNA reads TGTGCCAGCAGCCAAGGGGGAAGCAATCAGCCCCAGCATTTT.

This clone has just one count. V and J are TRBV11-1 and TRBJ2-6; D possibly corresponds to TRBD1 (6 bases). CDR1 SGHAT and CDR2 FQDESV come from the germline V gene (reference sequence). V was clipped by 7 bases and J by 4 bases, with 17 bases between them. The CDR3 has 16 amino acids. CDR3: CASTHLTGSGANVLTF. The CDR3 nucleotides read TGTGCCAGCACCCACCTTACAGGGTCCGGGGCCAACGTCCTGACTTTC.